This T cell receptor beta chain was captured by sequencing in a study of blood T cell repertoires in COVID-19. Study information: Collection of acute and convalescent COVID-19 samples took place in the United States, Italy and Spain. T cells, B-cell-depleted T cells, or PBMCs supplied cDNA or gDNA.

With V trimmed by 1 base and J by 3 bases, 5 bases remained unmatched. The V gene's germline CDR1 is SGHTA and CDR2 FQGNSA. The CDR3 covers 16 residues. Original data processing: Amplifying reference gene primers gave estimates of nucleated cell counts. Produced via immunoSEQ multiplex PCR; TCRdb's table is partial and in-frame only. D and trimming come from the DNA, and the V and J calls and clone size come from that table. The sample lists about 70,000 clones; more than 75% were seen once. The rearrangement links TRBV7-2 to TRBJ1-5; 8 nucleotides match TRBD1. Sequenced: peripheral blood. The receptor comes from a human donor in a cohort sampled during active COVID-19. CDR3 region: CASSLESRGPNQPQHF. CDR3 coding DNA: TGTGCCAGCAGCTTAGAGTCCAGGGGGCCCAATCAGCCCCAGCATTTT. Using reference TRBV7-2 and TRBJ1-5 for the parts outside the CDR3, the full variable domain is GAGVSQSPSNKVTEKGKDVELRCDPISGHTALYWYRQSLGQGLEFLIYFQGNSAPDKSGLPSDRFSAERTGGSVSTLTIQRTQQEDSAVYLCASSLESRGPNQPQHFGDGTRLSIL.